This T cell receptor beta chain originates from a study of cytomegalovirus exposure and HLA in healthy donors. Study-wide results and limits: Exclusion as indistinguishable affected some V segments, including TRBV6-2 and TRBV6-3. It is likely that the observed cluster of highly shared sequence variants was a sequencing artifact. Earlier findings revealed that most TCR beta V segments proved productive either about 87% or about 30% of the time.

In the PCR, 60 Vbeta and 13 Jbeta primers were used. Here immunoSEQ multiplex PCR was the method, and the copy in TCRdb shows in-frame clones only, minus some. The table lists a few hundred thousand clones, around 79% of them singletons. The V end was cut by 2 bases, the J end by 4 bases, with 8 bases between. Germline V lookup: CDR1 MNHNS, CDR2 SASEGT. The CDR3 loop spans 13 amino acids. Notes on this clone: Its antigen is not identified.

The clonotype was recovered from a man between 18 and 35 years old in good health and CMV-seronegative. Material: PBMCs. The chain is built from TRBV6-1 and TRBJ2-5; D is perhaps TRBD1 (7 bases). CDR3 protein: CASSEQGGETQYF. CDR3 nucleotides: TGTGCCAGCAGTGAACAGGGGGGAGAGACCCAGTACTTC.